Listed below are T cell receptor beta chains from one sample, sequenced in a study of cytomegalovirus exposure and HLA in healthy donors. Profiling relied on immunoSEQ multiplex PCR, and the TCRdb table lists in-frame clones only, not all of them. Here the sample spans approximately 100,000 clones, about 80% being singletons. The sequenced sample consisted of PBMCs. These receptors all come from a female donor in good health and CMV-seropositive. The CDR3 runs from the conserved cysteine through the conserved F or W. D genes are given only for firm matches. Some rows have no size entry. The others give once, few or many, or a class for an expanded clone.

V	D	size	J	DNA	CDR3
TRBV12-5	-	-	TRBJ1-1	TGTGCTAGTGCTCCAGGGGTCCTCAGGACTGAAGCTTTCTTT	CASAPGVLRTEAFF
TRBV19	-	-	TRBJ1-2	TGTGCCAGTAGTATTGACAGGATTTATGGCTACACCTTC	CASSIDRIYGYTF
TRBV7-3	TRBD2	-	TRBJ2-1	TGTGCCAGCAGCTCAGCCGGGACTAGAGGTGAGCAGTTCTTC	CASSSAGTRGEQFF
TRBV9	-	-	TRBJ2-2	TGTGCCAGCAGCCCGGCTAGGCCCACGAACACCGGGGAGCTGTTTTTT	CASSPARPTNTGELFF
TRBV10-1	-	-	TRBJ2-2	TGCGCCAGCAGTGAAATTCCCGGCGGGGAGCTGTTTTTT	CASSEIPGGELFF
TRBV6-1	TRBD1	few	TRBJ1-5	TGTGCCAGCAGTTGGGACAGTCGGGGTCAGCCCCAGCATTTT	CASSWDSRGQPQHF
TRBV2	-	-	TRBJ1-2	TGTGCCAGCAGTGTCGGGTACGGCTACACCTTC	CASSVGYGYTF
TRBV7-9	-	once	TRBJ1-4	TGTGCCAGCAGCTTAGTCGCCAGTGGTAATGAAAAACTGTTTTTT	CASSLVASGNEKLFF
TRBV5-8	-	-	TRBJ2-1	TGTGCCAGCAGCTTCCGGACTCAGCAGTTCTTC	CASSFRTQQFF
TRBV28	TRBD1	once	TRBJ1-2	TGTGCCAGCAGTTTAAGCCTGACAGGGTTAGGCTATGGCTACACCTTC	CASSLSLTGLGYGYTF
TRBV2	TRBD1	-	TRBJ1-2	TGTGCCAGCAGTGAAATCCGGAGTCGAGGGGGCGATGGCTACACCTTC	CASSEIRSRGGDGYTF
TRBV29-1	-	-	TRBJ1-1	TGCAGCGTTGCCCGGGGGGATAACACTGAAGCTTTCTTT	CSVARGDNTEAFF
TRBV7-2	TRBD2	-	TRBJ2-5	TGTGCCAGCAGCTTAAGCGGGGGGCAAGAGACCCAGTACTTC	CASSLSGGQETQYF
TRBV29-1	-	few	TRBJ1-1	TGCAGCGTTGTGAGGAGTAGAGACACTGAAGCTTTCTTT	CSVVRSRDTEAFF
TRBV5-1	TRBD2	-	TRBJ2-1	TGCGCCAGCAGCTTGGAATGGGGCGGGGGGAATGAGCAGTTCTTC	CASSLEWGGGNEQFF
TRBV10-3	TRBD1	-	TRBJ2-3	TGTGCCATCAGTGAGTTTGACAGGGGGGTAGTGGATACGCAGTATTTT	CAISEFDRGVVDTQYF
TRBV4-3	TRBD1	-	TRBJ1-4	TGCGCCAGCAGCCCGGACAGGGGATCAACTAATGAAAAACTGTTTTTT	CASSPDRGSTNEKLFF
TRBV6-5	TRBD1	few	TRBJ1-4	TGTGCCAGCAGTTACGGGACAGGGCGAGAAAAACTGTTTTTT	CASSYGTGREKLFF
TRBV6-1	-	-	TRBJ1-2	TGTGCCAGCAGTGCCCCGGGAAGGGATGGCTACACCTTC	CASSAPGRDGYTF
TRBV28	-	once	TRBJ2-1	TGTGCCAGTTCGTCGGGGGGCGTTTGGGAGCAGTTCTTC	CASSSGGVWEQFF
TRBV27	TRBD2	-	TRBJ2-5	TGTGCCAGCGGGGCCCCGACTAGCGGAATACAAGAGACCCAGTACTTC	CASGAPTSGIQETQYF
TRBV6-1	-	-	TRBJ1-1	TGTGCCGCCCAGGAGGCAGGGGCATCCACTGAAGCTTTCTTT	CAAQEAGASTEAFF
TRBV5-1	-	few	TRBJ2-1	TGCGCCAGCAGCCCTGGGGGGGGGCTGTACAATGAGCAGTTCTTC	CASSPGGGLYNEQFF
TRBV19	TRBD2	-	TRBJ2-2	TGTGCCAGTAGTACGATACTAGCGGGATGGAACACCGGGGAGCTGTTTTTT	CASSTILAGWNTGELFF
TRBV30	-	-	TRBJ1-1	TGTGCCTGGAGTGATCCAGCGAGGCGTTTTGAAGCTTTCTTT	CAWSDPARRFEAFF
TRBV28	-	-	TRBJ1-2	TGTGCCAGCTCAACGCCAGGGTTTCGTGGCTACACCTTC	CASSTPGFRGYTF
TRBV19	-	-	TRBJ1-1	TGTGCCAGTAGTATAGATACTCGGGGTAGGACTGAAGCTTTCTTT	CASSIDTRGRTEAFF
TRBV27	TRBD1	once	TRBJ2-7	TGTGCCAGCACGATAATACCGGGACAGAGATCCTACGAGCAGTACTTC	CASTIIPGQRSYEQYF
TRBV28	-	-	TRBJ1-2	TGTGCCAGCGGCTCGGGCGGCGGGGATGGCTACACCTTC	CASGSGGGDGYTF
TRBV5-1	-	-	TRBJ2-3	TGCGCCAGCAGCCTGCAGGGCCTCCCAGATACGCAGTATTTT	CASSLQGLPDTQYF
TRBV5-6	TRBD1	-	TRBJ1-2	TGTGCCAGCAGCTTGAACAGGGGGAGCTATGGCTACACCTTC	CASSLNRGSYGYTF
TRBV6-1	-	-	TRBJ2-1	TGTGCCAGCAGTGCTCCAGACTTCTACCGGGAGCAGTTCTTC	CASSAPDFYREQFF
TRBV6-5	-	-	TRBJ1-5	TGTGCCAGCAGACCTGACAGAAATCAGCCCCAGCATTTT	CASRPDRNQPQHF
TRBV30	-	-	TRBJ2-7	TGTGCCTGGAGCCAAGGGGCCCCTACCTACGAGCAGTACTTC	CAWSQGAPTYEQYF
TRBV29-1	-	-	TRBJ1-4	TGCAGCGTTGAAGCCAGTCGAGGTGAAAAACTGTTTTTT	CSVEASRGEKLFF
TRBV14	-	-	TRBJ2-7	TGTGCCAGCAGCCAACCACTCAGGGCCTACGAGCAGTACTTC	CASSQPLRAYEQYF
TRBV29-1	-	-	TRBJ2-5	TGCAGCGCTGGACGACAGGAAGAGACCCAGTACTTC	CSAGRQEETQYF
TRBV27	TRBD2	-	TRBJ2-7	TGTGCCAGCTCTTTCGGCGGGGGGCTTCCTTACGAGCAGTACTTC	CASSFGGGLPYEQYF
TRBV30	-	-	TRBJ1-3	TGTGCCTGGAATACTGGAAACACCATATATTTT	CAWNTGNTIYF
TRBV29-1	-	few	TRBJ2-1	TGCAGCGTCCGTCGGGGGGCAGGGGAGCAGTTCTTC	CSVRRGAGEQFF
TRBV27	-	-	TRBJ1-1	TGTGCCAGCAGTCCGTCGGCGGGAGACCTGAACACTGAAGCTTTCTTT	CASSPSAGDLNTEAFF
TRBV7-8	-	-	TRBJ2-7	TGTGCCAGCAGCTCCCGACTTACCTACGAGCAGTACTTC	CASSSRLTYEQYF
TRBV27	TRBD1	few	TRBJ1-2	TGTGCCAGCAGTACACGGACAGGGGGCATCTATGGCTACACCTTC	CASSTRTGGIYGYTF
TRBV6-5	-	-	TRBJ1-4	TGTGCCAGCAGTTACTCGGGGCGGTTAGAAAAACTGTTTTTT	CASSYSGRLEKLFF
TRBV18	-	-	TRBJ1-1	TGTGCCAGCTCACCAGGGAAGGGAGGGAACACTGAAGCTTTCTTT	CASSPGKGGNTEAFF
TRBV7-9	TRBD1	-	TRBJ2-1	TGTGCCAGCAGCCAACCGGGACAGGGGGCCCTCAATGAGCAGTTCTTC	CASSQPGQGALNEQFF
TRBV5-8	-	few	TRBJ2-3	TGTGCCAGCAGCTTGGACGGGGGTACAGATACGCAGTATTTT	CASSLDGGTDTQYF
TRBV29-1	TRBD1	-	TRBJ2-3	TGCAGCGTAAGGGACAGGGGTTTGGCAGATACGCAGTATTTT	CSVRDRGLADTQYF
TRBV6-1	-	once	TRBJ1-5	TGTGCCAGCAGTGAACCGGGGAATAGCAATCAGCCCCAGCATTTT	CASSEPGNSNQPQHF
TRBV28	-	few	TRBJ1-1	TGTGCCAGCAGTTTAGTTAGTGACTTGAACACTGAAGCTTTCTTT	CASSLVSDLNTEAFF
TRBV23-1	-	-	TRBJ1-1	TGCGCCAGCAGTCAATCCCCGGGCACTGAAGCTTTCTTT	CASSQSPGTEAFF
TRBV28	TRBD2	-	TRBJ2-1	TGTGCCAGCAGTCCACTGCGACTAGCGGTACCAACCTACAATGAGCAGTTCTTC	CASSPLRLAVPTYNEQFF
TRBV27	-	-	TRBJ1-6	TGTGCCAGCAGTTTCTCTCCTCATTCACCCCTCCACTTT	CASSFSPHSPLHF
TRBV19	-	-	TRBJ1-3	TGTGCCACCGCGGAACAGCGGGGAAACACCATATATTTT	CATAEQRGNTIYF
TRBV13	TRBD2	-	TRBJ2-4	TGTGCCAGCAGCCACGGAAGAGCGGGAGGCATTGGTGAAAACATTCAGTACTTC	CASSHGRAGGIGENIQYF
TRBV7-2	-	-	TRBJ1-2	TGTGCCAGCAGCTCTCAGACATTCAACTATGGCTACACCTTC	CASSSQTFNYGYTF
TRBV7-3	-	-	TRBJ2-3	TGTGCCAGCAGCTTGGGAGGTCTGGGAACAGATACGCAGTATTTT	CASSLGGLGTDTQYF
TRBV1	-	-	TRBJ2-4	TGCACCAGCAGCCAAGGGGACAGGGGGGCCAAAAACATTCAGTACTTC	CTSSQGDRGAKNIQYF
TRBV5-4	TRBD2	-	TRBJ2-3	TGTGCCAGCAGCCCAAGACTAGCGGGGCCAACAGATACGCAGTATTTT	CASSPRLAGPTDTQYF
TRBV19	-	-	TRBJ1-2	TGTGCCAGTAGTAGAGGGCTTAACTATGGCTACACCTTC	CASSRGLNYGYTF